This is a list of T cell receptor beta chains from one sample in a study of OX40 agonist ivuxolimab in advanced cancers. Profiled with immunoSEQ multiplex PCR; TCRdb holds only in-frame clones, not every one. The repertoire consists of about 59,000 clones, with roughly 90% occurring once and the leading ten covering roughly 13%. The specimen was CD4+ or CD8+ T cells sorted from blood, collected in a trial of the OX40 agonist ivuxolimab. The receptors derive from an adult with an advanced solid tumor such as melanoma, head and neck, liver or kidney cancer. The CDR3 runs from the conserved cysteine through the conserved F or W. D genes are given only for firm matches. Size values are once, few and many counts, or a class for expanded clones, and some rows have none.

v_call: TRBV19; d_call: TRBD2; clone_size: .; j_call: TRBJ2-7; cdr3_aa: CASSPRERENYEQYF; cdr3_nt: TGTGCCAGTAGTCCCCGGGAGCGGGAGAACTACGAGCAGTACTTC
v_call: TRBV11-2; d_call: .; clone_size: .; j_call: TRBJ2-7; cdr3_aa: CASSFFSDSSYEQYF; cdr3_nt: TGTGCCAGCAGCTTCTTCTCTGACAGCTCCTACGAGCAGTACTTC
v_call: TRBV11-2; d_call: .; clone_size: .; j_call: TRBJ1-3; cdr3_aa: CASSIPGAGNTIYF; cdr3_nt: TGTGCCAGCAGCATACCAGGGGCTGGAAACACCATATATTTT
v_call: TRBV6-6; d_call: TRBD1; clone_size: .; j_call: TRBJ1-5; cdr3_aa: CASSSQGAYQHF; cdr3_nt: TGTGCCAGCAGCTCACAGGGGGCCTACCAGCATTTT
v_call: TRBV9; d_call: TRBD1; clone_size: .; j_call: TRBJ2-7; cdr3_aa: CASSVGQDPYEQYF; cdr3_nt: TGTGCCAGCAGCGTGGGACAGGACCCCTACGAGCAGTACTTC
v_call: TRBV4-2; d_call: .; clone_size: .; j_call: TRBJ2-3; cdr3_aa: CASSQEGPDTDTQYF; cdr3_nt: TGTGCCAGCAGCCAAGAAGGACCCGACACAGATACGCAGTATTTT
v_call: TRBV28; d_call: .; clone_size: .; j_call: TRBJ2-4; cdr3_aa: CASSPLIAKNIQYF; cdr3_nt: TGTGCCAGCAGTCCACTGATAGCCAAAAACATTCAGTACTTC
v_call: TRBV11-2; d_call: TRBD2; clone_size: .; j_call: TRBJ2-3; cdr3_aa: CASSFGTTSTDTQYF; cdr3_nt: TGTGCCAGCAGCTTCGGGACTACCAGCACAGATACGCAGTATTTT
v_call: TRBV19; d_call: .; clone_size: .; j_call: TRBJ1-1; cdr3_aa: CASSIGRRSNTEAFF; cdr3_nt: TGTGCCAGTAGTATTGGACGCAGATCGAACACTGAAGCTTTCTTT
v_call: TRBV5-4; d_call: TRBD1; clone_size: .; j_call: TRBJ2-3; cdr3_aa: CASSSRDRASSSTDTQYF; cdr3_nt: TGTGCCAGCAGCTCCAGGGACAGGGCGTCCTCTAGCACAGATACGCAGTATTTT
v_call: TRBV28; d_call: .; clone_size: .; j_call: TRBJ2-3; cdr3_aa: CASRPTRPQGTDTQYF; cdr3_nt: TGTGCCAGCAGGCCAACAAGGCCGCAGGGCACAGATACGCAGTATTTT
v_call: TRBV9; d_call: .; clone_size: .; j_call: TRBJ1-1; cdr3_aa: CASSVGPGVGTEAFF; cdr3_nt: TGTGCCAGCAGCGTAGGCCCAGGGGTGGGGACTGAAGCTTTCTTT
v_call: TRBV7-8; d_call: .; clone_size: .; j_call: TRBJ2-5; cdr3_aa: CASSFFTQGTGGQETQYF; cdr3_nt: TGTGCCAGCAGCTTTTTTACCCAGGGGACGGGGGGACAAGAGACCCAGTACTTC
v_call: TRBV6-5; d_call: .; clone_size: .; j_call: TRBJ2-5; cdr3_aa: CASSYGQAQYF; cdr3_nt: TGTGCCAGCAGTTACGGACAAGCCCAGTACTTC
v_call: TRBV7-9; d_call: .; clone_size: .; j_call: TRBJ2-1; cdr3_aa: CASSLSFPRLGDEQFF; cdr3_nt: TGTGCCAGCAGCTTGTCCTTCCCCCGCCTTGGGGATGAGCAGTTCTTC
v_call: TRBV6-6; d_call: TRBD2; clone_size: .; j_call: TRBJ2-7; cdr3_aa: CASSYLAGPLYEQYF; cdr3_nt: TGTGCCAGCAGTTACCTAGCGGGGCCCCTCTACGAGCAGTACTTC
v_call: TRBV11-3; d_call: TRBD2; clone_size: .; j_call: TRBJ2-5; cdr3_aa: CASSLDVRLAGETQYF; cdr3_nt: TGTGCCAGCAGCTTAGATGTACGACTAGCGGGAGAGACCCAGTACTTC
v_call: TRBV13; d_call: .; clone_size: few; j_call: TRBJ1-1; cdr3_aa: CASSLEGTNTEAFF; cdr3_nt: TGTGCCAGCAGCTTAGAGGGTACGAACACTGAAGCTTTCTTT
v_call: TRBV28; d_call: .; clone_size: .; j_call: TRBJ1-4; cdr3_aa: CASSPTELTTNEKLFF; cdr3_nt: TGTGCCAGCAGTCCGACAGAACTGACAACTAATGAAAAACTGTTTTTT
v_call: TRBV7-2; d_call: .; clone_size: .; j_call: TRBJ2-3; cdr3_aa: CASSLIPSGTDTQYF; cdr3_nt: TGTGCCAGCAGCTTAATACCTAGCGGCACAGATACGCAGTATTTT
v_call: TRBV15; d_call: TRBD1; clone_size: .; j_call: TRBJ1-1; cdr3_aa: CATSRDRDRGSSTEAFF; cdr3_nt: TGTGCCACCAGCAGAGACCGGGACAGGGGTTCGAGCACTGAAGCTTTCTTT
v_call: TRBV19; d_call: .; clone_size: .; j_call: TRBJ1-2; cdr3_aa: CASSIAFNSYYGYTF; cdr3_nt: TGTGCCAGTAGTATAGCGTTCAACAGCTACTATGGCTACACCTTC
v_call: TRBV7-8; d_call: .; clone_size: .; j_call: TRBJ1-3; cdr3_aa: CASSLGGANSGNTIYF; cdr3_nt: TGTGCCAGCAGCTTAGGCGGTGCGAACTCTGGAAACACCATATATTTT
v_call: TRBV7-9; d_call: TRBD1; clone_size: .; j_call: TRBJ2-5; cdr3_aa: CASSLAGQGPLGEQYF; cdr3_nt: TGTGCCAGCAGCTTAGCGGGACAGGGGCCCCTAGGGGAGCAGTACTTC
v_call: TRBV6-5; d_call: TRBD2; clone_size: .; j_call: TRBJ2-3; cdr3_aa: CASSTTSGITDTQYF; cdr3_nt: TGTGCCAGCAGTACGACTAGCGGGATTACAGATACGCAGTATTTT
v_call: TRBV6-1; d_call: .; clone_size: .; j_call: TRBJ1-4; cdr3_aa: CASLHWGPNEKLFF; cdr3_nt: TGTGCCAGCCTTCATTGGGGCCCTAATGAAAAACTGTTTTTT
v_call: TRBV4-3; d_call: .; clone_size: .; j_call: TRBJ2-7; cdr3_aa: CASSQDTGSSYEQYF; cdr3_nt: TGCGCCAGCAGCCAGGATACTGGGAGCTCCTACGAGCAGTACTTC
v_call: TRBV4-1; d_call: TRBD1; clone_size: .; j_call: TRBJ2-7; cdr3_aa: CASSQDEGTGYEQYF; cdr3_nt: TGCGCCAGCAGCCAAGATGAGGGGACAGGGTATGAGCAGTACTTC
v_call: TRBV18; d_call: TRBD2; clone_size: once; j_call: TRBJ2-3; cdr3_aa: CASSPAGGDTQYF; cdr3_nt: TGTGCCAGCTCACCTGCGGGGGGCGATACGCAGTATTTT
v_call: TRBV7-2; d_call: .; clone_size: .; j_call: TRBJ1-5; cdr3_aa: CASSLGVIHSNQPQHF; cdr3_nt: TGTGCCAGCAGCTTAGGGGTGATCCATAGCAATCAGCCCCAGCATTTT
v_call: TRBV5-6; d_call: .; clone_size: .; j_call: TRBJ2-5; cdr3_aa: CASSSQGTWETQYF; cdr3_nt: TGTGCCAGCAGCTCGCAGGGGACTTGGGAGACCCAGTACTTC
v_call: TRBV18; d_call: .; clone_size: .; j_call: TRBJ2-1; cdr3_aa: CASSPMEEGSNEQFF; cdr3_nt: TGTGCCAGCTCACCGATGGAGGAGGGGAGCAATGAGCAGTTCTTC
v_call: TRBV9; d_call: TRBD1; clone_size: .; j_call: TRBJ2-7; cdr3_aa: CASSEGGVGPYEQYF; cdr3_nt: TGTGCCAGCAGCGAAGGGGGCGTGGGCCCCTACGAGCAGTACTTC
v_call: TRBV27; d_call: .; clone_size: .; j_call: TRBJ1-1; cdr3_aa: CASSSEGVGVRTEAFF; cdr3_nt: TGTGCCAGCAGTTCCGAGGGGGTCGGGGTACGGACTGAAGCTTTCTTT
v_call: TRBV9; d_call: TRBD2; clone_size: .; j_call: TRBJ2-1; cdr3_aa: CASSVGGREGDNEQFF; cdr3_nt: TGTGCCAGCAGCGTAGGTGGGCGGGAGGGGGACAATGAGCAGTTCTTC
v_call: TRBV29-1; d_call: .; clone_size: .; j_call: TRBJ2-1; cdr3_aa: CSAELGDEQFF; cdr3_nt: TGCAGCGCTGAGCTGGGGGATGAGCAGTTCTTC
v_call: TRBV27; d_call: .; clone_size: .; j_call: TRBJ1-1; cdr3_aa: CASRERVNTEAFF; cdr3_nt: TGTGCCAGCAGGGAAAGGGTGAACACTGAAGCTTTCTTT
v_call: TRBV28; d_call: TRBD2; clone_size: .; j_call: TRBJ2-3; cdr3_aa: CASSLALRLAGAPDTQYF; cdr3_nt: TGTGCCAGCAGTTTAGCTTTACGACTAGCGGGAGCGCCAGATACGCAGTATTTT
v_call: TRBV6-5; d_call: TRBD2; clone_size: .; j_call: TRBJ2-2; cdr3_aa: CASSGLAGDTGELFF; cdr3_nt: TGTGCCAGCAGTGGACTAGCGGGAGACACCGGGGAGCTGTTTTTT
v_call: TRBV21-1; d_call: .; clone_size: .; j_call: TRBJ1-5; cdr3_aa: CASIKVEGDQPQHF; cdr3_nt: TGTGCCAGCATCAAGGTGGAAGGGGATCAGCCCCAGCATTTT
v_call: TRBV18; d_call: TRBD1; clone_size: .; j_call: TRBJ2-7; cdr3_aa: CASSPPSGTGRYEQYF; cdr3_nt: TGTGCCAGCTCACCTCCTTCCGGGACAGGTCGATACGAGCAGTACTTC
v_call: TRBV5-1; d_call: TRBD2; clone_size: .; j_call: TRBJ2-7; cdr3_aa: CASSLVSGGSYEQYF; cdr3_nt: TGCGCCAGCAGCTTGGTAAGCGGGGGGTCCTACGAGCAGTACTTC
v_call: TRBV7-6; d_call: TRBD1; clone_size: .; j_call: TRBJ2-1; cdr3_aa: CASSFRNTRQGRSNEQFF; cdr3_nt: TGTGCCAGCAGCTTCCGGAATACTAGACAGGGAAGATCCAATGAGCAGTTCTTC
v_call: TRBV7-6; d_call: .; clone_size: .; j_call: TRBJ2-1; cdr3_aa: CASSLGVPAEQFF; cdr3_nt: TGTGCCAGCAGCTTAGGGGTCCCGGCTGAGCAGTTCTTC
v_call: TRBV4-2; d_call: .; clone_size: .; j_call: TRBJ1-4; cdr3_aa: CASSQVEQNEKLFF; cdr3_nt: TGTGCCAGCAGCCAAGTTGAACAGAATGAAAAACTGTTTTTT
v_call: TRBV5-1; d_call: TRBD1; clone_size: .; j_call: TRBJ2-5; cdr3_aa: CASSLDRGKETQYF; cdr3_nt: TGCGCCAGCAGCTTGGACAGGGGAAAAGAGACCCAGTACTTC
v_call: TRBV7-9; d_call: TRBD2; clone_size: .; j_call: TRBJ2-1; cdr3_aa: CASTLGTSGISYNEQFF; cdr3_nt: TGTGCCAGCACCCTAGGGACTAGCGGTATCTCCTACAATGAGCAGTTCTTC
v_call: TRBV7-9; d_call: .; clone_size: .; j_call: TRBJ2-5; cdr3_aa: CASSLASGPETQYF; cdr3_nt: TGTGCCAGCAGCTTAGCGTCAGGGCCAGAGACCCAGTACTTC
v_call: TRBV7-8; d_call: TRBD1; clone_size: .; j_call: TRBJ1-2; cdr3_aa: CASSLVEGETGDGYTF; cdr3_nt: TGTGCCAGCAGCTTAGTAGAAGGGGAGACAGGGGATGGCTACACCTTC
v_call: TRBV6-5; d_call: TRBD1; clone_size: .; j_call: TRBJ2-1; cdr3_aa: CASSYTTGGRGNEQFF; cdr3_nt: TGTGCCAGCAGTTACACCACAGGGGGTAGAGGTAATGAGCAGTTCTTC
v_call: TRBV4-1; d_call: .; clone_size: .; j_call: TRBJ2-3; cdr3_aa: CASSQRLQGGVADTQYF; cdr3_nt: TGCGCCAGCAGCCAGAGACTACAGGGCGGGGTCGCGGATACGCAGTATTTT
v_call: TRBV4-2; d_call: .; clone_size: .; j_call: TRBJ2-7; cdr3_aa: CASSQGLGEQYF; cdr3_nt: TGTGCCAGCAGCCAAGGCCTTGGAGAGCAGTACTTC
v_call: TRBV25-1; d_call: .; clone_size: .; j_call: TRBJ2-1; cdr3_aa: CASSEGESGYNEQFF; cdr3_nt: TGTGCCAGCAGTGAAGGGGAGTCAGGTTACAATGAGCAGTTCTTC